This T cell receptor (beta chain) comes out of a study of cytomegalovirus exposure and HLA in healthy donors. The ends lost 1 base at V and 1 base at J; junction bases unmatched: 5. CDR1 is GTSNPN, CDR2 SVGIG, per germline (reference sequence). The CDR3 contains 17 residues. Notes on the study in general: Whilst most TCR sequences proved rare, a subset of public TCRs occurred across many donors.

Details on this clone: As yet, its antigen is unknown.

In the PCR, 60 Vbeta and 13 Jbeta primers were used. Sequencing was performed with immunoSEQ multiplex PCR; in TCRdb, only in-frame clones are kept and a portion is missing. Of 75,000 to 95,000 clones in the sample, roughly 80% are singletons; the top ten hold 2.1%. The sequencing sample was made of PBMCs. The gene calls are TRBV30 and TRBJ2-1; 12 bases align to TRBD2. This sequence originates from a man aged 18 to 29 in good health and CMV-seronegative. Here the CDR3 DNA reads TGTGCCTGGAGTGGGGCTAGCGGGAGGGCATCCTACAATGAGCAGTTCTTC. Amino acid sequence: CAWSGASGRASYNEQFF.